Presented here are 5 T cell receptor beta chains from one specimen sequenced in a study of PD-1 blockade in classical Hodgkin lymphoma. Profiling relied on immunoSEQ multiplex PCR, and the TCRdb table lists in-frame clones only, not all of them. The sample includes approximately 65,000 clones, about nine tenths of them seen just once. Relapse was seen in all patients after autologous stem cell transplantation, and brentuximab vedotin exposure was variable. The sequencing here drew on peripheral blood mononuclear cells (PBMCs), taken at baseline. These receptors were taken from a human donor with classical Hodgkin lymphoma.

The chain uses TRBV6-6 and TRBJ2-5, with 8 bases identical to TRBD2. This CDR3 has 15 residues. The V segment lost 5 bases and the J segment 4 bases; nucleotides outside the gene matches: 9. Germline assignment: CDR1 MNHNY and CDR2 SVGAGI (reference sequence). The CDR3 is CASSHSGGNGETQYF. DNA for the CDR3: TGTGCCAGCAGTCACAGCGGGGGCAACGGAGAGACCCAGTACTTC.

As regards this clone: Other nucleotide sequences in the sample specify the same CDR3. This chain connects TRBV14 to TRBJ1-2; D perhaps matches TRBD1 (5 bases). Trimming cost V 4 bases and J 4 bases, with 22 bases left between them. Germline CDR1 reads SGHDN; CDR2 reads FVKESK. The CDR3 has 17 residues. CDR3 nucleotides: TGTGCCAGCAGCCCCCACGCGTTTAGGGGACGGCTCTATGGCTACACCTTC. Its translation is CASSPHAFRGRLYGYTF.

V is TRBV30 and J is TRBJ2-1; maybe TRBD2 (5 bases). The CDR3 covers 16 residues. Trimming took 3 bases from V and 5 from J, leaving 20 bases between them. Germline V gene lookup returns CDR1 GTSNPN and CDR2 SVGIG (reference sequence). The CDR3 region is CAWSYIRRADHNEQFF. Here the CDR3 DNA reads TGTGCCTGGAGCTATATTCGGCGGGCCGACCACAATGAGCAGTTCTTC.

The chain has TRBV5-4 and TRBJ2-7; 9 bases are a match to TRBD2. CDR3 length equals 15 residues. Trimming at V came to 1 base and at J to 3 bases, leaving 5 bases not matched to a gene. Per germline, CDR1 SGHNT and CDR2 YYREEE (reference sequence). In DNA form, the CDR3 reads TGTGCCAGCAGCTTGCTTAGCGGGGGCCGCTACGAGCAGTACTTC. Translated: CASSLLSGGRYEQYF.

CDR3 DNA sequence: TGTGCCAGCAGTGACTCTAGCGGGGGGGCCAATGAGCAGTTCTTC. It translates to CASSDSSGGANEQFF. The genes are TRBV6-4 and TRBJ2-1; 11 positions agree with TRBD2. The ends lost 0 bases at V and 6 bases at J; junction bases unmatched: 1. The V gene's germline CDR1 is MRHNA and CDR2 SNTAGT. The CDR3 sequence is 15 residues long.